The 9 T cell receptor beta chains reported below all come from one sample, sequenced in a study of T cell changes during pregnancy in multiple sclerosis. Clones were sequenced by immunoSEQ multiplex PCR, and TCRdb holds only the in-frame ones, with some missing. The sample has around 84,000 clones; approximately 93% are singletons. The sample was peripheral blood, taken in the second trimester of pregnancy. The receptors were gathered from a female donor in good health, enrolled as a control in a pregnancy study.

The genes are TRBV28 and TRBJ2-7, with 9 bases that match TRBD1. The J segment lost 5 bases and the V segment lost 4 bases, leaving 6 bases of the junction unmatched. This CDR3 spans 14 amino acids. The germline CDR1 and CDR2 sequences are MDHEN and SYDVKM. CDR3 in DNA: TGTGCCAGCAGTTCGGGACAGGGAACCCACGAGCAGTACTTC. Encoded protein: CASSSGQGTHEQYF.

The V gene is TRBV2, the J gene TRBJ2-7, with D maybe TRBD2 (5 bases). The germline CDR1 and CDR2 sequences are SNHLY and FYNNEI. Trimming removed 3 bases at V and 3 bases at J, with 12 bases between. CDR3 length: 14 amino acids. CDR3 in amino acids: CASSERAALYEQYF. CDR3 bases: TGTGCCAGCAGTGAGCGGGCCGCGCTCTACGAGCAGTACTTC. Full variable domain (remainder filled in from reference TRBV2 and TRBJ2-7): EPEVTQTPSHQVTQMGQEVILRCVPISNHLYFYWYRQILGQKVEFLVSFYNNEISEKSEIFDDQFSVERPDGSNFTLKIRSTKLEDSAMYFCASSERAALYEQYFGPGTRLTVT.

This chain uses TRBV28 with TRBJ1-2; D unclear. Trimming took 3 bases from V and 8 from J, leaving 19 bases between them. CDR3 size: 15 residues. Germline V gene data show CDR1 as MDHEN and CDR2 as SYDVKM. The CDR3 nucleotides are TGTGCCAGCAGTTTGTGGTCGGGAGGGTTCCAGGGCTACACCTTC. Translated, it gives CASSLWSGGFQGYTF.

The gene calls are TRBV27 and TRBJ2-5; 10 bases align to TRBD1. The J segment lost 2 bases and the V segment lost 5 bases, leaving 5 bases of the junction unmatched. CDR1 MNHEY and CDR2 SMNVEV come from the germline V gene (reference sequence). This CDR3 region has 15 residues. CDR3 DNA: TGTGCCAGCAGTCCGACAGGGGGCCAACAAGAGACCCAGTACTTC. Its protein product is CASSPTGGQQETQYF.

V and J are TRBV5-1 and TRBJ1-6; no definite D call. The CDR3 is made up of 17 amino acids. CDR1 and CDR2 from the germline V gene are SGHRS and YFSETQ. V was trimmed by 1 base and J by 2 bases, leaving 13 bases between them. CDR3 coding DNA: TGCGCCAGCAGCTTGATGGAGGGAGGAACCTATAATTCACCCCTCCACTTT. It encodes CASSLMEGGTYNSPLHF.

The chain is built from TRBV27 and TRBJ2-7; tentative D call: TRBD2 (6 bases). Germline V gives CDR1 MNHEY, CDR2 SMNVEV (reference sequence). V lost 1 base to trimming and J lost 3 bases, with 16 bases between them. The CDR3 loop spans 16 amino acids. The CDR3 bases are TGTGCCAGCAGTTTATGGGTGCCTAGCGCCGACTACGAGCAGTACTTC. This encodes CASSLWVPSADYEQYF.

The chain combines TRBV5-1 with TRBJ2-1; D is unresolved. V was clipped by 3 bases and J by 6 bases, with 10 bases between them. This CDR3 contains 13 residues. Per the germline V gene, CDR1 is SGHRS and CDR2 is YFSETQ. CDR3 in DNA: TGCGCCAGCAGCTCCCTAGGCGGCAATGAGCAGTTCTTC. Amino acids: CASSSLGGNEQFF.

The chain employs TRBV18 and TRBJ2-1; TRBD2 agrees at 12 bases. This CDR3 is 16 amino acids long. Germline CDR1 and CDR2: KGHSH and LQKENI. Unmatched junction bases numbered 11, after V lost 6 bases and J lost 8 bases. The CDR3 nucleotides read TGTGCCAGCTCTCAGCCCGGGACTAGCGGGTATCATGAGCAGTTCTTC. Protein: CASSQPGTSGYHEQFF.

The chain is built from TRBV5-1 and TRBJ2-2, with D possibly TRBD1 on 6 matching bases. V lost 7 bases, J lost 6 bases, and 13 bases lay in between. CDR1 is SGHRS, CDR2 YFSETQ, per germline. This CDR3 has 13 residues. The CDR3 DNA sequence: TGCGCCAGCGGACTGGGGGCCGCCGGGGAGCTGTTTTTT. The encoded protein is CASGLGAAGELFF.